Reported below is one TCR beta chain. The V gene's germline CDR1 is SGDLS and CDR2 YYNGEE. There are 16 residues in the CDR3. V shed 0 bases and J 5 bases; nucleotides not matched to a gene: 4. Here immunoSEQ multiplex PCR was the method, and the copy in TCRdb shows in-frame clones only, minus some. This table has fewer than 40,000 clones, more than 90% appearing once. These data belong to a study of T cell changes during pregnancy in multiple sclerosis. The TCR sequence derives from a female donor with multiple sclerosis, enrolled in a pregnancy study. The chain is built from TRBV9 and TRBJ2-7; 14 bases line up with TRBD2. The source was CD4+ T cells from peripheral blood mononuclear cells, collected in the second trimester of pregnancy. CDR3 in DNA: TGTGCCAGCAGCGTAGGGACTAGCGGGAGGTACGACGAGCAGTACTTC. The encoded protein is CASSVGTSGRYDEQYF.